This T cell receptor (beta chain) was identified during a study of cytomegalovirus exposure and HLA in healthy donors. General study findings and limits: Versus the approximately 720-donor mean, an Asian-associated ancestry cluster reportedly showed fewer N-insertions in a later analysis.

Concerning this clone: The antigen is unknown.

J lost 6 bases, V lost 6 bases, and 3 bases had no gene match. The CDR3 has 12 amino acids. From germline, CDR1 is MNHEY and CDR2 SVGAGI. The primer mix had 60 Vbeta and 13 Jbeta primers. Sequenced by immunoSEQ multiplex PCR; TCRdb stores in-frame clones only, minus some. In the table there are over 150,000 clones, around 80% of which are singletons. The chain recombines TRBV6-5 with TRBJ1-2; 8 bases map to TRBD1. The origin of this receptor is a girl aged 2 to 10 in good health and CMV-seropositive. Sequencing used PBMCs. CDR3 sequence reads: CASSRTGNGYTF. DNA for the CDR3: TGTGCCAGCAGCCGGACAGGGAATGGCTACACCTTC.